What follows are 26 T cell receptor beta chains derived from one specimen sequenced in a study of beta chain features in type 1 diabetes. The study's findings and limits: In every one of the four CD4+ subsets, TCRB CDR3s were moderately but significantly shorter in Type 1 diabetes patients.

Expressed TCRB transcripts got sequenced, as all isolated RNA was reverse transcribed. Sequencing was performed with immunoSEQ multiplex PCR; in TCRdb, only in-frame clones are kept and a portion is missing. The sample lists roughly 150,000 clones, roughly 10% occurring once. No antigen has been assigned to these receptors. Specimen: central memory CD4+ T cells from blood. The receptors come from a woman aged 25 to 39 with type 1 diabetes.

The chain employs TRBV30 and TRBJ2-7, with D possibly being TRBD2 (5 bases). This CDR3 has 13 residues. V shed 0 bases and J shed 6 bases, with 12 bases lying between them. Germline assignment: CDR1 GTSNPN and CDR2 SVGIG (reference sequence). The CDR3 DNA reads TGTGCCTGGAGTGTTCGAGCGGCTACCGAGCAGTACTTC. Protein: CAWSVRAATEQYF.

The table lists this clone with a few counts. At one end, the junction sequence differs from germline, possibly due to a read error. The chain couples TRBV11-2 to TRBJ2-3; 13 bases are a match to TRBD2. Germline V gene lookup returns CDR1 SGHAT and CDR2 FQNNGV. The CDR3 loop spans 12 amino acids. The CDR3 DNA reads TGTGCCAGCAGCCCACTAGCGGGAGGGCGGGATTTT. This codes for CASSPLAGGRDF.

Only a few counts were recorded for this clone. The rearrangement links TRBV6-1 to TRBJ2-1; 9 nucleotides agree with TRBD1. Per the germline V gene, CDR1 is MNHNS and CDR2 is SASEGT. The length of the CDR3 is 15 residues. V shed 4 bases and J 4 bases; nucleotides not matched to a gene: 5. CDR3 DNA sequence: TGTGCCAGCAGTGGGATGGACAGGGGATACAATGAGCAGTTCTTC. The encoded protein is CASSGMDRGYNEQFF.

The chain carries TRBV5-4 and TRBJ1-5; no definite D call. The V and J ends lost 4 bases and 9 bases respectively, with 11 bases between them. CDR3 size: 12 residues. From germline, CDR1 is SGHNT and CDR2 YYREEE (reference sequence). The CDR3 nucleotides read TGTGCCAGCAGCCGGGGTGATGGGCCCCAGCATTTT. It specifies CASSRGDGPQHF.

This clone was recorded a few times. The chain employs TRBV18 and TRBJ2-2; D is perhaps TRBD2 (5 bases). The CDR3 has 15 amino acids. V lost 6 bases and J 7 bases, leaving 18 bases between the germline ends. Germline V gives CDR1 KGHSH, CDR2 LQKENI. CDR3 amino acids: CASSRQSHGNGELFF. The CDR3 DNA follows: TGTGCCAGCTCTCGTCAATCCCACGGGAACGGGGAGCTGTTTTTT.

The chain carries TRBV21-1 and TRBJ2-1; the table's D call TRBD1 went unverified against the DNA. TRBV21-1 is termed a pseudogene. The length of the CDR3 is 17 residues. CDR3 sequence (DNA): TGTGCCAGCAGCCAGGGACAGGGGGCAAATATCGTCAATGAGCAGTTCTTC. Amino acids: CASSQGQGANIVNEQFF.

The CDR3 here is CASSPRDTGQPQHF. The CDR3 coding sequence is TGTGCCAGCTCACCAAGGGACACCGGTCAGCCCCAGCATTTT. V usage is TRBV18 and J usage is TRBJ1-5, with D tentatively TRBD1 (6 bases). The CDR3 extends over 14 amino acids. The V gene lost 2 bases and the J gene lost 6 bases, with 11 bases spanning the gap. From germline, CDR1 is KGHSH and CDR2 LQKENI.

The chain uses TRBV6-1 and TRBJ2-2; TRBD1 aligns across 9 bases. The ends lost 4 bases at V and 4 bases at J; junction bases unmatched: 10. Germline V gene sequence: CDR1 MNHNS, CDR2 SASEGT. This CDR3 has 17 amino acids. CDR3: CASSATSGTGTTGELFF. The CDR3, as DNA: TGTGCCAGCAGTGCAACATCCGGGACAGGGACCACCGGGGAGCTGTTTTTT.

This clone was observed a few times. The chain couples TRBV28 to TRBJ2-7; D gene unclear. CDR1 is MDHEN and CDR2 is SYDVKM in the germline V gene. The CDR3 is made up of 12 amino acids. The V gene lost 5 bases and the J gene lost 4 bases, with 9 bases spanning the gap. The chain's CDR3 is CASSEGEYEQYF. The CDR3 nucleotides read TGTGCCAGCAGTGAAGGAGAGTACGAGCAGTACTTC.

In its sample, this clone was seen a few times. This chain connects TRBV6-5 to TRBJ2-4, with 7 bases aligning to TRBD1. Germline CDR1 reads MNHEY; CDR2 reads SVGAGI. The CDR3 runs to 13 residues. After removal of 9 bases from V and 0 bases from J, the junction contained 2 bases not matched to a gene. CDR3 DNA: TGTGCCAGTGGACAGGAAGCCAAAAACATTCAGTACTTC. Translated: CASGQEAKNIQYF.

This clone was counted a few times. The chain links TRBV5-4 to TRBJ2-7, with D tentatively TRBD2 (5 bases). Germline CDR1 SGHNT, CDR2 YYREEE (reference sequence). The V end was cut by 1 base, the J end by 4 bases, with 15 bases between. The CDR3 consists of 15 residues. CDR3 nucleotide sequence: TGTGCCAGCAGCTTGCCGATGGGAGTAGGATACGAGCAGTACTTC. Protein sequence: CASSLPMGVGYEQYF.

The table lists this clone with a few counts. This sequence joins TRBV11-3 and TRBJ2-2, with 11 bases matching TRBD1. The trim removed 2 bases at V and 5 bases at J, leaving 4 bases unmatched. This CDR3 is 16 amino acids long. Per the germline V gene, CDR1 is SGHNT and CDR2 is YENEEA. The CDR3 loop is CASSLFGQGATGELFF. CDR3 nucleotides: TGTGCCAGCAGCTTATTTGGACAGGGGGCGACCGGGGAGCTGTTTTTT.

The rearrangement links TRBV5-1 to TRBJ1-5; D gene uncertain. V was trimmed by 2 bases and J by 5 bases, leaving 11 bases between them. Germline lookup yields CDR1 SGHRS and CDR2 YFSETQ. The CDR3 spans 14 residues. DNA of the CDR3: TGCGCCAGCAGCTTTGATGCGGGAGATCAGCCCCAGCATTTT. This gives the protein CASSFDAGDQPQHF.

This clone turned up a few times. The genes are TRBV29-1 and TRBJ1-5, with D tentatively TRBD1 (6 bases). The CDR3 contains 13 residues. Germline CDR1 is SQVTM and CDR2 is ANQGSEA. Between the trimmed V and J ends, which lost 4 bases and 3 bases, there was a span of 10 bases. This chain's CDR3 is CSVGQGLNQPQHF. The DNA for the CDR3 is TGCAGCGTTGGCCAGGGGCTCAATCAGCCCCAGCATTTT.

This chain links TRBV7-6 with TRBJ2-7; 12 bases align to TRBD2. The CDR3 length is 14 residues. Germline V gives CDR1 SGHVS, CDR2 FNYEAQ. The V gene end was trimmed by 4 bases and the J gene end by 3 bases; junction bases not matched to a gene: 1. CDR3 in DNA: TGTGCCAGCAGCTCGACTAGCGGGGGCTACGAGCAGTACTTC. Protein: CASSSTSGGYEQYF.

This clone was detected only a few times. The chain recombines TRBV18 with TRBJ2-1; D is perhaps TRBD1 (6 bases). CDR3 length: 14 amino acids. Looked up from germline, CDR1 is KGHSH and CDR2 is LQKENI. V was shortened by 0 bases and J by 8 bases, with 11 bases between the two germline ends. CDR3 sequence: CASSPPGQRHEQFF. In DNA, the CDR3 is TGTGCCAGCTCACCACCGGGACAAAGACATGAGCAGTTCTTC.

The chain is built from TRBV27 and TRBJ2-1; D is ambiguous. The CDR3 totals 16 residues. V was shortened by 5 bases and J by 9 bases, with 23 bases between the two germline ends. From germline, CDR1 is MNHEY and CDR2 SMNVEV (reference sequence). This chain's CDR3 is CASSGRRWSSGGEQFF. Written as DNA, the CDR3 is TGTGCCAGCAGTGGTCGCCGGTGGTCTTCGGGTGGTGAGCAGTTCTTC.

This clone was observed a few times. The V call is TRBV30, the J call TRBJ2-5, with a possible D match to TRBD1 (6 bases). From germline, CDR1 is GTSNPN and CDR2 SVGIG (reference sequence). V lost 0 bases and J lost 5, with 16 bases in between. CDR3 length: 15 amino acids. The CDR3 protein is CAWSVFGTSGETQYF. As DNA, the CDR3 is TGTGCCTGGAGTGTATTTGGGACATCGGGCGAGACCCAGTACTTC.

This clone was detected a few times. This sequence joins TRBV18 and TRBJ1-2, with TRBD1 identical over 7 bases. The CDR3 length is 12 residues. The germline gives CDR1 KGHSH, CDR2 LQKENI. The ends lost 6 bases at V and 10 bases at J; junction bases unmatched: 8. CDR3 region: CASSTDRPPYTF. The DNA of the CDR3 is TGTGCCAGCTCTACGGACAGGCCTCCCTACACCTTC.

The chain carries TRBV25-1 and TRBJ2-5; 8 positions agree with TRBD1. The V segment lost 3 bases and the J segment 5 bases; nucleotides outside the gene matches: 5. This CDR3 has 14 amino acids. CDR1 MGHDK and CDR2 SYGVNS come from the germline V gene. The CDR3 region is CASSEQGAVETQYF. The CDR3 DNA sequence: TGTGCCAGCAGTGAGCAGGGGGCTGTGGAGACCCAGTACTTC.

This clone was seen a few times. V and J are TRBV4-1 and TRBJ2-1; TRBD2 is a possible D gene (7 bases). Trimming took 1 base from V and 6 from J, leaving 13 bases between them. The CDR3 runs to 15 residues. CDR1 is MGHRA and CDR2 is YSYEKL in the germline V gene. DNA of the CDR3: TGCGCCAGCAGCCAAGCGGGGGAGGGGGGCAATGAGCAGTTCTTC. Amino acid sequence: CASSQAGEGGNEQFF.

This clone was observed a few times. The chain is built from TRBV7-8 and TRBJ2-7; tentative D call: TRBD1 (5 bases). Germline values: CDR1 SGHVS, CDR2 FQNEAQ. The ends were cut back, 2 bases at V and 3 bases at J, with 8 bases in the middle. The CDR3 extends over 13 amino acids. In DNA form, the CDR3 reads TGTGCCAGCAGCTTAACAGGCAACTACGAGCAGTACTTC. It codes for CASSLTGNYEQYF.

This clone occurred a few times. The chain carries TRBV28 and TRBJ2-1; 10 positions agree with TRBD1. Germline values: CDR1 MDHEN, CDR2 SYDVKM. CDR3 length: 16 residues. With V trimmed by 4 bases and J by 6 bases, 9 bases remained unmatched. In nucleotides, the CDR3 is TGTGCCAGCAGTTCCCCAGGGACAGGGGAAAGCAATGAGCAGTTCTTC. It encodes CASSSPGTGESNEQFF.

The V gene is TRBV11-2, the J gene TRBJ2-7; 7 positions agree with TRBD1. CDR3 length: 15 residues. The germline CDR1 and CDR2 sequences are SGHAT and FQNNGV. Trimming at V came to 0 bases and at J to 5 bases, leaving 7 bases not matched to a gene. CDR3 loop: CASSLEGGASHEQYF. CDR3 bases: TGTGCCAGCAGCTTAGAAGGGGGCGCGAGCCACGAGCAGTACTTC.

This clone has only a few counts. The chain carries TRBV6-1 and TRBJ2-7; TRBD2 aligns across 8 bases. Trimming removed 3 bases from V and 6 bases from J; junction bases left unmatched: 7. CDR1 MNHNS and CDR2 SASEGT come from the germline V gene. The CDR3 is 14 residues long. Written as DNA, the CDR3 is TGTGCCAGCAGTGAGAGTAGCGGGGTGGTCGAGCAGTACTTC. The encoded protein is CASSESSGVVEQYF.

This clone showed up just a few times. This sequence joins TRBV28 and TRBJ1-2; perhaps TRBD1 as D (6 bases). The CDR3 is 14 residues long. Germline CDR1 is MDHEN and CDR2 is SYDVKM. Trimming left V 3 bases short and J 3 bases short, with 11 bases between. CDR3 bases: TGTGCCAGCAGTTTGACTCGGACAGACTATGGCTACACCTTC. This codes for CASSLTRTDYGYTF.